This TCR beta chain emerged from a study of shared clonotypes between healthy human individuals (TCRdb year 2020). A note on the overall study: The cohort comprised a couple of women and three men aged 18 to 49 years. For each donor, three plates each were used for CD4 naive and CD4 memory, two plates were used for CD8 naive, and one plate was used for CD8 memory. Blood TCR repertoires of 5 or 6 healthy adults were deeply sequenced to estimate repertoire size and the extent of clonotype sharing between individuals. Libraries were prepared and TCR repertoires were sequenced by different laboratories using diverse techniques, in order to increase sequencing depth and limit assay-specific biases. Leukapheresis yielded between about 0.85 and 9 billion PBMCs per donor. Here is what the overall study found, with its caveats: Across four donors, about 4.5% of naive CD4, approximately 3.6% of naive CD8, about 2.3% of memory CD4, and over 0.35% of memory CD8 clonotypes were shared. Even with the large sequencing depth, rarefaction of the sorted-subset datasets indicated that sequencing was incomplete. Only blood was sampled, and tissue TCR repertoires likely differ from those in blood. Pairwise subsampling led to the expectation that sequencing depth would affect the degree of clonotype sharing among donors. Compared with non-shared clonotypes, clonotypes shared by all four sorted-subset donors had higher generation probabilities. The small number of donors limited the genetic and exposure-history diversity represented. Naive subsets generally had larger estimated clonotype richness than memory subsets did.

Using the deep immunoSEQ assay, TCR CDR3 regions were amplified from genomic DNA by multiplex PCR. For each cell subset, the extracted genomic DNA was distributed evenly across all wells of several immunoSEQ 96-well plates, and each plate served as one replicate. For sorted subsets, roughly 200 ng of genomic DNA, equivalent to 25,000 to 35,000 T cell genomes, went into each replicate PCR. The purified libraries were quantified using a Qubit 3.0 fluorometer, sized with a Bioanalyzer 2100, and then quantified again using the KAPA Library Quantification kit. Every immunoSEQ 96-well plate was sequenced on a dedicated single-read 150-cycle Illumina NextSeq 550 flow cell. In the source study's methods: Because the immunoSEQ output held only junctional sequences and lacked quality scores, the filtering could not match the filtering applied to full-length reads. Sequences were annotated with PyIR, a Python wrapper for IgBLAST v1.9, using IMGT germline references to assign V/J genes and CDR3. Reads were filtered out if the reads had weak V/J assignments (E-value above 1e-6), no CDR3, stop codons, out-of-frame junctions, or ambiguous translated residues. A V3J clonotype was defined by an identical inferred V gene, J gene, and CDR3 amino acid sequence. Percentage overlap between repertoires was computed as shared unique clonotypes divided by the size of the smaller repertoire. RTK rarefaction, the Chao1 estimator, and Recon v2.1 estimates of unobserved clonotypes were used to assess repertoire richness. OLGA was used to compute generation probabilities for all TCRbeta clonotypes that the gDNA method yielded from a handful of donors. TCRdb carries this immuneACCESS record with in-frame sequences only. Its versions omit some clonotypes, under half of them owing to an unresolved V gene in the studies checked, with the rest unexplained. The V and J calls and clone size come from that table; D and trimming were worked out from the DNA. The sample table lists fewer than 350,000 clones, around nine tenths of them with a count of one. Clones ranked in the top ten supply 16% of the sample.

As for this clone: Its antigen is currently not known. No quality values exist for individual bases; no much larger clone is one base distant.

The donors were healthy, HIV-negative adults with no recently reported acute infections or vaccinations. Every donor was a Caucasian adult residing in Nashville, Tennessee, USA. CD8 memory samples combined magnetically selected CD45RO+ cells with CCR7-negative CD45RA+ effector memory (TemRA) cells. Blood was obtained by leukapheresis, after which PBMCs were separated by Ficoll-Histopaque density gradient centrifugation and cryopreserved in liquid nitrogen vapor phase. Analytical flow cytometry was used to check the purity and quantity of each magnetically sorted T cell population. Each sorted fraction had its genomic DNA isolated and then quantified by UV absorbance on a Nanodrop 2000c. The TCR sequence derives from a man between 18 and 35 years old in good health. The sample was memory CD8+ T cells sorted from blood. In light of the paper, this sample's cell subset or site label describes: CD45RO+ cells pooled with CCR7-negative TemRA cells.

The CDR3 is CASSQDWGTWSEKLFF. The DNA reads as follows: TGCGCCAGCAGCCAAGATTGGGGGACATGGTCAGAAAAACTGTTTTTT. This chain joins TRBV4-1 to TRBJ1-4; the D gene is perhaps TRBD1, on 6 matching bases. The trim is 0 bases for V and 8 bases for J, with a gap of 16 bases between the germline ends. The CDR3 contains 16 residues, cysteine and phenylalanine counted. The retained sequence is limited to the CDR3, 48 bases, with the frame set at the first base. Per the germline V gene, MGHRA is the CDR1 and YSYEKL is the CDR2.